The 6 T cell receptor beta chains below come from one sample, sequenced in a study of a mutant IDH1 vaccine in newly diagnosed glioma. Time point reported: baseline, week 1 (first vaccination visit). Documented treatment: pre-vaccination baseline after standard-of-care therapy. Produced via immunoSEQ multiplex PCR; TCRdb's table is partial and in-frame only. The sample records about 20,000 clones, roughly 88% being singletons. The sample here was PBMCs, taken from a glioma patient treated with radiotherapy, temozolomide or both. These receptors originate from a man aged 35-49 years with glioma.

V and J are TRBV6-5 and TRBJ1-5, with TRBD1 identical over 7 bases. CDR3 length: 15 residues. Germline CDR1 is MNHEY and CDR2 is SVGAGI. V lost 6 bases, J lost 4 bases, and 9 bases stayed unmatched. The CDR3 DNA follows: TGTGCCAGCAGCCCGGCCGGGACAGCTAATCAGCCCCAGCATTTT. Protein product: CASSPAGTANQPQHF.

This clone showed up just a few times. The chain links TRBV13 to TRBJ1-4; D possibly corresponds to TRBD1 (6 bases). The CDR3 has 12 residues. From germline, CDR1 is PRHDT and CDR2 FYEKMQ (reference sequence). Trimming removed 4 bases from V and 9 bases from J, with 9 bases in between. CDR3: CASSSTGKKLFF. In DNA form, the CDR3 reads TGTGCCAGCAGCTCCACAGGGAAAAAACTGTTTTTT. The full variable domain, its missing parts supplied by reference TRBV13 and TRBJ1-4, is AAGVIQSPRHLIKEKRETATLKCYPIPRHDTVYWYQQGPGQDPQFLISFYEKMQSDKGSIPDRFSAQQFSDYHSELNMSSLELGDSALYFCASSSTGKKLFFGSGTQLSVL.

This clone was counted only a few times. The CDR3 reads CASSAGVYTEAFF. The CDR3 DNA reads as TGTGCCAGCAGCGCGGGGGTTTACACTGAAGCTTTCTTT. The genes are TRBV2 and TRBJ1-1; TRBD1 might be the D (5 bases). The CDR3 consists of 13 residues. Germline V gene sequence: CDR1 SNHLY, CDR2 FYNNEI. The V gene lost 6 bases and the J gene lost 3 bases, with 11 bases spanning the gap.

This chain connects TRBV19 to TRBJ2-2; D unclear. V was trimmed by 4 bases and J by 5 bases, leaving 8 bases between them. Germline V gene lookup returns CDR1 LNHDA and CDR2 SQIVND (reference sequence). The CDR3 runs 13 residues. DNA for the CDR3: TGTGCCAGTAGTAAACTCGGGACCGGGGAGCTGTTTTTT. This encodes CASSKLGTGELFF.

The chain has TRBV2 and TRBJ1-2; weak D call: TRBD1 (6 bases). The CDR3 length is 14 residues. Germline V gives CDR1 SNHLY, CDR2 FYNNEI. V gave up 6 bases and J gave up 4 bases, with 15 bases separating them. The CDR3 region has the DNA TGTGCCAGCAGCAGGGGACGGACGGGCTATGGCTACACCTTC. Protein: CASSRGRTGYGYTF.

The rearrangement uses TRBV30 and TRBJ1-3; D not resolved. CDR3 length: 17 amino acids. Germline-derived CDR1 and CDR2 are GTSNPN and SVGIG (reference sequence). The ends were cut back, 1 base at V and 0 bases at J, with 16 bases in the middle. In nucleotides, the CDR3 is TGTGCCTGGAGTGAGTTGGGCGGATCTTTCTCTGGAAACACCATATATTTT. Encoded protein: CAWSELGGSFSGNTIYF.